This record covers a single TCR beta chain. This record comes from a study of cytomegalovirus exposure and HLA in healthy donors. Researchers ran the PCR with 60 Vbeta and 13 Jbeta primers. The assay was immunoSEQ multiplex PCR, and TCRdb's table has in-frame clones only and misses some. The sample has about 160,000 clones, around 77% seen once; the top ten hold roughly 2%. The source material was PBMCs. The sequence was collected from a man aged 50 to 59 in good health and CMV-seropositive.

The CDR3 coding sequence is TGCGCCAGCAGCCAGCGAAGAGTATTAACAGGGGGAGGCGGCCGTCCAGATACGCAGTATTTT. Its translation: CASSQRRVLTGGGGRPDTQYF. This chain connects TRBV4-1 to TRBJ2-3; 8 nucleotides agree with TRBD1. Trimming removed 3 bases from V and 4 bases from J; junction bases left unmatched: 24. The CDR3 runs to 21 residues. The germline V gene encodes CDR1 MGHRA and CDR2 YSYEKL.